These T cell receptor beta chains were read from a single sample in a study of high-grade serous ovarian cancer treatment subgroups. Libraries were prepared by immunoSEQ multiplex PCR; TCRdb keeps only in-frame clonotypes and omits some of them. The data contain 4,000 to 5,000 clones, over 65% of them singletons. Sequenced: tumor tissue. Every receptor here comes from a human donor with high-grade serous ovarian cancer. CDR3s include the opening cysteine and the closing phenylalanine or tryptophan. The D gene is left open where the match is weak. Where a row states a size, it is once, few, many or the class of an expanded clone; other rows omit it.

v_gene	d_gene	j_gene	abundance	CDR3nt	CDR3aa
TRBV6-5	-	TRBJ2-3	-	TGTGCCAGCAGTTACTCACAAGTAGATACGCAGTATTTT	CASSYSQVDTQYF
TRBV7-1	-	TRBJ1-5	-	TGTGCCAGCAGCTCAAGCTCCAATCAGCCCCAGCATTTT	CASSSSSNQPQHF
TRBV7-2	TRBD1	TRBJ2-1	once	TGTGCCACCTTAACGTGGACAGGTAGTAATGAGCAGTTCTTC	CATLTWTGSNEQFF
TRBV5-4	-	TRBJ1-6	-	TGTGCCAGCAGCTCCCTTGGGGGGCGCGGAAATTCACCCCTCCACTTT	CASSSLGGRGNSPLHF
TRBV29-1	TRBD2	TRBJ2-3	-	TGCAGCGTTGAAGACCCCCTTAGGGGCGGGGGGGCCCTTAGCACAGATACGCAGTATTTT	CSVEDPLRGGGALSTDTQYF
TRBV28	-	TRBJ1-6	-	TGTGCCATTACGACGACGGAATATAATTCACCCCTCCACTTT	CAITTTEYNSPLHF
TRBV4-3	-	TRBJ1-2	-	TGCGCCAGCAGCCAAGACCAGGGGCTCTATGGCTACACCTTC	CASSQDQGLYGYTF
TRBV7-5	-	TRBJ1-1	-	TGTGCCAGCAGCCCCACAGGGTCCACTGAAGCTTTCTTT	CASSPTGSTEAFF
TRBV28	-	TRBJ1-3	-	TGTGCCAGCAGTTTAGGGACACAGTGGGGAAACACCATATATTTT	CASSLGTQWGNTIYF
TRBV29-1	TRBD1	TRBJ1-2	-	TGCAGCGTTGCCAGGGGGGCTAACTATGGCTACACCTTC	CSVARGANYGYTF
TRBV7-8	TRBD2	TRBJ2-3	-	TGTGCCAGCAGCTCCGAGCGGGGGGAAGCAGATACGCAGTATTTT	CASSSERGEADTQYF
TRBV30	-	TRBJ1-2	few	TGTGCCTGGAGCCGGGACGTAGGCCTGGGCTATGGCTACACCTTC	CAWSRDVGLGYGYTF
TRBV7-2	-	TRBJ2-2	-	TGTGCCAGCAGCTTATCCAGGGACCCCACCGGGGAGCTGTTTTTT	CASSLSRDPTGELFF
TRBV5-5	-	TRBJ2-5	-	TGTGCCAGCAGCTTGGGGCGAGGGACGTTTCAAGAGACCCAGTACTTC	CASSLGRGTFQETQYF
TRBV5-1	TRBD1	TRBJ2-1	-	TGCGCCAGCAGCTTGGAACGGGCGGGACAGGGGTCCTACAATGAGCAGTTCTTC	CASSLERAGQGSYNEQFF